These 31 T cell receptor beta chains share one sample of origin, sequenced in a study of Graves' ophthalmopathy and Graves' hyperthyroidism. Amplified TCR beta CDR3 regions were obtained using RNA transcripts as template. HTBI primers were employed in first-round RT-PCR, then a second-round multiplex PCR followed. TCRdb itself ran the multiplex PCR reads through MiXCR, one entry per CDR3 protein. The data hold some 1.1 million distinct CDR3 sequences, with less than 45% observed a single time. The sequenced sample consisted of peripheral blood or thyroid tissue (not recorded which). The receptors originated from an adult man with Graves' hyperthyroidism.

This clonotype was recorded a few times. The rearrangement links TRBV5-1 to TRBJ2-7; 7 nucleotides line up with TRBD2. CDR1 is SGHRS and CDR2 is YFSETQ in the germline V gene. The CDR3 runs 15 residues. The V gene end was trimmed by 0 bases and the J gene end by 2 bases; junction bases not matched to a gene: 5. CDR3 sequence (DNA): TGCGCCAGCAGCTTGGTGGGAGGGTCAACCTACGAGCAGTACTTC. Translation gives CASSLVGGSTYEQYF.

The chain carries TRBV12-3 or TRBV12-4 and TRBJ2-5; 8 bases are a match to TRBD2. J was trimmed by 4 bases and V by 4 bases; bases with no gene match: 11. CDR3 length equals 16 residues. Here the CDR3 DNA reads TGTGCCAGCAGTTCCTCGGGAGGGGTCGAGGGAGAGACCCAGTACTTC. Its translation: CASSSSGGVEGETQYF.

This clonotype has ten or more counts. This chain joins TRBV7-9 and TRBJ2-7; 7 bases line up with TRBD1. The V gene end was trimmed by 1 base and the J gene end by 1 base; junction bases not matched to a gene: 13. The germline V gene has CDR1 SEHNR and CDR2 FQNEAQ (reference sequence). The CDR3 totals 18 residues. The CDR3 protein is CASSLVGTAQRLSYEQYF. The CDR3 region has the DNA TGTGCCAGCAGCTTAGTTGGGACAGCTCAAAGGTTATCCTACGAGCAGTACTTC.

This clonotype was seen at least ten times. V and J are TRBV10-3 and TRBJ1-3; possibly TRBD1 for D (6 bases). Trimming cost V 0 bases and J 2 bases, with 17 bases left between them. The CDR3 runs to 18 residues. CDR1 and CDR2 (germline): ENHRY, SYGVKD. The DNA for the CDR3 is TGTGCCATCAGTGAGTCTAGCAAGGGGGGACTCCCTGGAAACACCATATATTTT. Translated: CAISESSKGGLPGNTIYF.

This clonotype was seen more than once but under ten times. Since a much larger clone is just one base distant, this may be a read error. The genes are TRBV19 and TRBJ2-7, with a possible D match to TRBD1 (7 bases). The CDR3 is 13 residues long. From germline, CDR1 is LNHDA and CDR2 SQIVND (reference sequence). The chain's CDR3 is CASSAGQDYEQCF. In DNA form, the CDR3 reads TGTGCCAGTAGTGCCGGACAGGACTACGAGCAGTGCTTC. The full variable domain, rest sourced from reference TRBV19 and TRBJ2-7, is DGGITQSPKYLFRKEGQNVTLSCEQNLNHDAMYWYRQDPGQGLRLIYYSQIVNDFQKGDIAEGYSVSREKKESFPLTVTSAQKNPTAFYLCASSAGQDYEQCFGPGTRLTVT.

This clonotype was observed at least ten times. The chain joins TRBV19 to TRBJ2-6; D might be TRBD1 or TRBD2, each matching 6 bases. The CDR3 runs 16 residues. Between the trimmed V and J ends, which lost 4 bases and 1 base, there was a span of 11 bases. Looked up from germline, CDR1 is LNHDA and CDR2 is SQIVND (reference sequence). The CDR3 sequence is CASSTTGRSGANVLTF. The DNA of the CDR3 is TGTGCCAGTAGTACAACAGGGAGGTCTGGGGCCAACGTCCTGACTTTC.

This clonotype was picked up a small number of times. The V gene is TRBV29-1, the J gene TRBJ2-6; the match to TRBD2 covers 10 bases. CDR1 is SQVTM, CDR2 ANQGSEA, per germline. Trimming took 3 bases from V and 1 from J; bases not matched to a gene: 3. The CDR3 length is 16 residues. The CDR3 spells CSVDLAGVSGANVLTF. CDR3 nucleotides: TGCAGCGTTGATCTAGCGGGAGTGTCTGGGGCCAACGTCCTGACTTTC. Combining the CDR3 with reference TRBV29-1 and TRBJ2-6 gives the whole variable domain SAVISQKPSRDICQRGTSLTIQCQVDSQVTMMFWYRQQPGQSLTLIATANQGSEATYESGFVIDKFPISRPNLTFSTLTVSNMSPEDSSIYLCSVDLAGVSGANVLTFGAGSRLTVL.

This rearrangement joins TRBV10-2 to TRBJ1-5, with D perhaps TRBD1 (6 bases). The V and J ends lost 3 bases and 3 bases respectively, with 9 bases between them. CDR1 is WSHSY, CDR2 SAAADI, per germline. The length of the CDR3 is 14 residues. CDR3 residues: CASSDGQLNQPQHF. The CDR3 coding sequence is TGCGCCAGCAGTGATGGACAGCTCAATCAGCCCCAGCATTTT.

In this sample, this clonotype turned up many times. This chain joins TRBV15 and TRBJ2-7; TRBD2 might be the D (5 bases). V shed 0 bases and J shed 0 bases, with 12 bases lying between them. Germline CDR1 and CDR2: LNHNV and YYDKDF (reference sequence). The CDR3 consists of 16 residues. CDR3 sequence: CATSRDWRVGSYEQYF. CDR3 nucleotides: TGTGCCACCAGCAGAGATTGGCGGGTAGGCTCCTACGAGCAGTACTTC.

This clonotype was seen just once. A read error may explain this, as a much larger clone is one base away. The chain combines TRBV2 with TRBJ2-2; D not certain. Looked up from germline, CDR1 is SNHLY and CDR2 is FYNNEI. The length of the CDR3 is 15 residues. CDR3 sequence reads: CAGSETSFNTGELFF. In DNA form, the CDR3 reads TGTGCCGGCAGTGAAACGTCATTTAACACCGGGGAGCTGTTTTTT.

With respect to this clonotype: The CDR3 does not close with the conserved phenylalanine or tryptophan, likely indicating a read error. It is unclear where the CDR3 begins or ends on the DNA, so no DNA is shown, and the CDR3 is as TCRdb lists it. V usage is TRBV19 and J usage is TRBJ2-2; the table's D call, TRBD1, was not checked against the DNA. The CDR3 is made up of 14 amino acids, end residues included. The germline gives CDR1 LNHDA, CDR2 SQIVND (reference sequence). This CDR3 reads CASSSTGQHRGAVV.

V is TRBV7-3 and J is TRBJ2-6; tentative D call: TRBD1 (5 bases). The CDR3 spans 17 residues. Trimming removed 5 bases at V and 0 bases at J, with 14 bases between. Looked up from germline, CDR1 is SGHTA and CDR2 is FQGTGA. CDR3 sequence (DNA): TGTGCCAGCAGCCACACAGGCTCCGGCTCTGGGGCCAACGTCCTGACTTTC. Its protein is CASSHTGSGSGANVLTF.

The chain employs TRBV6-5 and TRBJ1-4; D gene uncertain. From germline, CDR1 is MNHEY and CDR2 SVGAGI. Deletions cut 0 bases from V and 4 bases from J, with 9 bases between. There are 15 residues in the CDR3. The CDR3 protein is CASSYSRRNNEKLFF. CDR3 nucleotides: TGTGCCAGCAGTTACTCGAGACGGAATAATGAAAAACTGTTTTTT.

The J gene is TRBJ1-4, the V gene TRBV11-2, with 10 bases lining up with TRBD1. CDR3 length: 15 amino acids. Germline assignment: CDR1 SGHAT and CDR2 FQNNGV. Trimming took 2 bases from V and 8 from J; bases not matched to a gene: 5. CDR3 region: CASSLRTGGVEKLFF. The CDR3 DNA sequence: TGTGCCAGCAGCTTAAGGACAGGGGGTGTAGAAAAACTGTTTTTT.

This clonotype appeared a few times. The chain is built from TRBV4-2 and TRBJ1-2; possibly TRBD1 for D (6 bases). This CDR3 region has 15 residues. Germline V gives CDR1 LGHNA, CDR2 YNFKEQ. Trimming left V 3 bases short and J 7 bases short, with 18 bases between. The CDR3 nucleotides are TGTGCCAGCAGCCAGGAACACAGGGTCGGTAGTGGCTACACCTTC. It specifies CASSQEHRVGSGYTF.

The gene calls are TRBV2 and TRBJ2-5; 9 nucleotides align to TRBD2. TRBJ2-1 matches the DNA end more closely, so the J call is doubtful. The CDR3 length is 14 residues. Per germline, CDR1 SNHLY and CDR2 FYNNEI. The CDR3 region has the DNA TGTGCCAGCAGACCAAGCGCGGGAGGGAATGAGCAGTTCTTC. Amino acid sequence: CASRPSAGGNEQFF.

The gene calls are TRBV7-9 and TRBJ1-2; tentatively, D is TRBD1 (5 bases). The ends were cut back, 6 bases at V and 7 bases at J, with 18 bases in the middle. CDR1 and CDR2 (germline): SEHNR, FQNEAQ (reference sequence). This CDR3 is built from 14 residues. CDR3 protein: CASSPPGDLTGYTF. The CDR3 DNA follows: TGTGCCAGCAGTCCTCCCGGGGACTTGACTGGCTACACCTTC.

This clonotype was detected a few times. The genes are TRBV18 and TRBJ2-7; TRBD1 agrees at 8 bases. This CDR3 comprises 14 residues. The trim removed 3 bases at V and 5 bases at J, leaving 6 bases unmatched. Looked up from germline, CDR1 is KGHSH and CDR2 is LQKENI. The DNA for the CDR3 is TGTGCCAGCTCACCCGGACAGGGAAGGGACGAGCAGTACTTC. The encoded protein is CASSPGQGRDEQYF.

This clonotype was seen only a few times. This chain joins TRBV4-1 and TRBJ1-6; D not certain. Germline CDR1 is MGHRA and CDR2 is YSYEKL. The CDR3 extends over 17 amino acids. V lost 0 bases to trimming and J lost 1 base, with 10 bases between them. The CDR3 nucleotides are TGCGCCAGCAGCCAAGAATTCGGCGGGTCCTATAATTCACCCCTCCACTTT. Translated, it gives CASSQEFGGSYNSPLHF.

This clonotype was recorded at least ten times. The chain links TRBV19 to TRBJ1-4, with D possibly being TRBD1 (6 bases). CDR1 is LNHDA and CDR2 is SQIVND in the germline V gene (reference sequence). The CDR3 is made up of 14 amino acids. V was cut by 8 bases and J by 0 bases, with 10 bases left in between. CDR3 bases: TGTGCCAGTGCGGGGACAACAACTAATGAAAAACTGTTTTTT. This encodes CASAGTTTNEKLFF.

Concerning this clonotype: Its ends do not fully match the called genes, so a read error is possible. The V call is TRBV7-3, the J call TRBJ2-5; D is undetermined. Germline lookup yields CDR1 SGHTA and CDR2 FQGTGA. This CDR3 comprises 13 residues. The CDR3 reads CAGSLSLRETQYF. The CDR3 DNA follows: TGTGCCGGCAGCTTAAGTCTTCGGGAGACCCAGTACTTC. The whole variable domain, filled in from reference TRBV7-3 and TRBJ2-5, reads GAGVSQTPSNKVTEKGKYVELRCDPISGHTALYWYRQSLGQGPEFLIYFQGTGAADDSGLPNDRFFAVRPEGSVSTLKIQRTERGDSAVYLCAGSLSLRETQYFGPGTRLLVL.

This clonotype was recorded many times. The chain combines TRBV12-3 or TRBV12-4 with TRBJ1-6; D possibly corresponds to TRBD1 (5 bases). V lost 7 bases, J lost 9 bases, and 13 bases lay in between. This CDR3 region has 13 residues. Here the CDR3 reads CASKGREGSPLHF. The CDR3 DNA reads TGTGCCAGCAAAGGCAGGGAAGGTTCACCCCTCCACTTT.

The gene calls are TRBV7-8 and TRBJ1-2; D is undetermined. Germline values: CDR1 SGHVS, CDR2 FQNEAQ. V was pared by 5 bases and J by 8 bases, with 18 bases between. The CDR3 runs to 14 residues. CDR3 in DNA: TGTGCCAGCAGCCGCTTGGGCAGGAGGTTCGGCTACACCTTC. Its translation is CASSRLGRRFGYTF. The full variable domain, completed using reference TRBV7-8 and TRBJ1-2, is GAGVSQSPRYKVAKRGQDVALRCDPISGHVSLFWYQQALGQGPEFLTYFQNEAQLDKSGLPSDRFFAERPEGSVSTLKIQRTQQEDSAVYLCASSRLGRRFGYTFGSGTRLTVV.

The chain couples TRBV15 to TRBJ2-7; 7 nucleotides line up with TRBD2. Germline lookup yields CDR1 LNHNV and CDR2 YYDKDF (reference sequence). The CDR3 is 13 amino acids. J lost 7 bases, V lost 5 bases, and 8 bases had no gene match. The CDR3 bases are TGTGCCACCAGCTCCGGGGCTAGCGGAGAGCAGTACTTC. Its translation is CATSSGASGEQYF.

This clonotype came up many times. The genes are TRBV6-6 and TRBJ1-5; D remains unclear. Germline V gene data show CDR1 as MNHNY and CDR2 as SVGAGI (reference sequence). The CDR3 covers 15 residues. V was cut by 2 bases and J by 3 bases, with 11 bases left in between. In DNA form, the CDR3 reads TGTGCCAGCAGTTACCCTCCTGGGGACAATCAGCCCCAGCATTTT. It is translated as CASSYPPGDNQPQHF.

This clonotype was seen ten or more times. The gene calls are TRBV29-1 and TRBJ2-7; D might be TRBD1 (5 bases). Trimming removed 4 bases at V and 5 bases at J, with 18 bases between. From germline, CDR1 is SQVTM and CDR2 ANQGSEA. CDR3 size: 14 residues. CDR3 nucleotides: TGCAGCGTTGCCGGGTCAGGGTCGGCGAACGAGCAGTACTTC. It is translated as CSVAGSGSANEQYF.

In its sample, this clonotype was seen a few times. V and J are TRBV9 and TRBJ1-4, with D tentatively TRBD1 (5 bases). Germline V gene data show CDR1 as SGDLS and CDR2 as YYNGEE. V was pared by 3 bases and J by 0 bases, with 9 bases between. This CDR3 is 15 amino acids long. CDR3 nucleotide sequence: TGTGCCAGCAGCGCTGGGGGTGCAACTAATGAAAAACTGTTTTTT. Its translation is CASSAGGATNEKLFF.

In this sample, this clonotype turned up many times. The chain couples TRBV9 to TRBJ2-2; D not resolved. This CDR3 contains 15 residues. Looked up from germline, CDR1 is SGDLS and CDR2 is YYNGEE. The V end lost 0 bases, the J end lost 0 bases, and 6 bases lay between the germline ends. The CDR3 DNA sequence: TGTGCCAGCAGCGTAGGCATCACGAACACCGGGGAGCTGTTTTTT. This translates into CASSVGITNTGELFF.

This clonotype has at least ten counts. The J gene is TRBJ1-5, the V gene TRBV20-1; tentative D call: TRBD1 (6 bases). V dropped 6 bases and J dropped 4 bases, with 22 bases sitting between them. The CDR3 has 16 amino acids. Germline V gives CDR1 DFQATT, CDR2 SNEGSKA (reference sequence). The CDR3 nucleotides are TGCAGTGCCCTGACAAGCCGCGGGGGGCCAAATCAGCCCCAGCATTTT. Its translation: CSALTSRGGPNQPQHF.

This clonotype was found a few times. The chain combines TRBV19 with TRBJ2-2; 8 bases map to TRBD2. The V gene end was trimmed by 3 bases and the J gene end by 4 bases; junction bases not matched to a gene: 13. The CDR3 runs 18 residues. CDR1 and CDR2 from the germline V gene are LNHDA and SQIVND (reference sequence). Here the CDR3 reads CASSMTLAGVVITGELFF. The CDR3 DNA sequence: TGTGCCAGTAGTATGACGCTAGCGGGTGTGGTGATCACCGGGGAGCTGTTTTTT.

The J gene is TRBJ2-7, the V gene TRBV9; 7 bases line up with TRBD1. This CDR3 contains 16 residues. The J segment lost 1 base and the V segment lost 5 bases, leaving 12 bases of the junction unmatched. Per germline, CDR1 SGDLS and CDR2 YYNGEE. This chain's CDR3 is CASSFSTGVMSYEQYF. CDR3 nucleotide sequence: TGTGCCAGCAGTTTTAGCACAGGGGTTATGTCCTACGAGCAGTACTTC.